Listed below are T cell receptor beta chains from one sample, sequenced in a study of T cell responses to AZD1222 COVID-19 vaccine. Profiled with immunoSEQ multiplex PCR; TCRdb holds only in-frame clones, not every one. Counted here are some 150,000 clones, roughly nine tenths occurring once; the ten biggest clones make up approximately 1.4%. Specimen: peripheral blood, collected 28 days after the second AZD1222 dose. The receptors originated from an adult who received the AZD1222 COVID-19 vaccine. The CDR3 runs from the conserved cysteine through the conserved F or W. The order of the fields is D gene, J gene, CDR3 length, V gene, clone size, CDR3 DNA, CDR3 protein. A D gene is named only where the DNA matches it firmly. Size is omitted from some rows. Given values are once, few, many or a class for expanded clones.

.,TRBJ1-6,17,TRBV5-5,.,TGTGCCAGCAGCGTACTGGGGCTGGGCAGGGACAATTCACCCCTCCACTTT,CASSVLGLGRDNSPLHF
.,TRBJ2-7,18,TRBV4-1,once,TGCGCCAGCAGCCAAAAGACCGGGCCAGTGAGTCAATCCTACGAGCAGTACTTC,CASSQKTGPVSQSYEQYF
.,TRBJ1-2,13,TRBV2,.,TGTGCCAGCAGGGCGAATCAGGGGCATGGCTACACCTTC,CASRANQGHGYTF
.,TRBJ2-1,15,TRBV10-1,.,TGCGCCAGCAGTACCGGGACAAATTACGACAATGAGCAGTTCTTC,CASSTGTNYDNEQFF
.,TRBJ1-6,16,TRBV18,.,TGTGCCAGCTCCCAGACCACCTGGACGGAGAATTCACCCCTCCACTTT,CASSQTTWTENSPLHF
.,TRBJ1-3,13,TRBV5-4,.,TGTGCCAGCAGCTTGGCCTTTGGAAACACCATATATTTT,CASSLAFGNTIYF
.,TRBJ1-5,15,TRBV2,.,TGTGCCAGCAGGAACCGCAGGGAGGGTAATCAGCCCCAGCATTTT,CASRNRREGNQPQHF
.,TRBJ2-7,15,TRBV6-5,few,TGTGCCAGCAGTCCGACCGGGACTTGGGTCTACGAGCAGTACTTC,CASSPTGTWVYEQYF
.,TRBJ1-2,13,TRBV19,.,TGTGCCAGTAGTCCTAAATCGATTAGCGGCTACACCTTC,CASSPKSISGYTF
TRBD1,TRBJ1-5,16,TRBV10-2,.,TGCGCCAGCGCGGCAGGGGGTTCCCCCAGCAATCAGCCCCAGCATTTT,CASAAGGSPSNQPQHF
TRBD1,TRBJ1-1,15,TRBV3-1/TRBV3-2,.,TGTGCCAGCAGCCTACGAACCACAGGGGCCACTGAAGCTTTCTTT,CASSLRTTGATEAFF
.,TRBJ2-7,12,TRBV7-2,.,TGTGCCAGCAGCCTACAGGGAAACGAGCAGTACTTC,CASSLQGNEQYF
.,TRBJ2-2,16,TRBV2,medium-sized,TGTGCCAGCAGTGAATGGGCAGGAACGAACACCGGGGAGCTGTTTTTT,CASSEWAGTNTGELFF
.,TRBJ1-1,13,TRBV12-3/TRBV12-4,.,TGTGCCAGCAGTTTAGGTGCAGCCGCTGAAGCTTTCTTT,CASSLGAAAEAFF
.,TRBJ1-4,15,TRBV28,.,TGTGCCAGCAGTTTATTAGGGGATGGCTCCACAAAACTGTTTTTT,CASSLLGDGSTKLFF
.,TRBJ2-5,11,TRBV6-2/TRBV6-3,.,TGTGCCAGCAGCCCCTGGGAGACCCAGTACTTC,CASSPWETQYF
TRBD2,TRBJ2-5,15,TRBV20-1,.,TGCAGTGCTAGTGGGGTAGCGGGGATCCAAGAGACCCAGTACTTC,CSASGVAGIQETQYF
.,TRBJ1-2,12,TRBV19,.,TGTGCCAGTAATTGGGTAGGGTCCGGCTACACCTTC,CASNWVGSGYTF
TRBD1,TRBJ1-6,15,TRBV6-6,.,TGTGCCAGCAGCCCATCGGGACAGGGAGGATCACCCCTCCACTTT,CASSPSGQGGSPLHF
.,TRBJ2-7,15,TRBV19,.,TGTGCCAGTAGTATCGACAGGGAGGGGTTTAACGAGCAGTACTTC,CASSIDREGFNEQYF
.,TRBJ2-6,13,TRBV27,.,TGTGCCAGCAGGGATACTGGGGCCAACGTCCTGACTTTC,CASRDTGANVLTF
TRBD1,TRBJ2-4,16,TRBV27,.,TGTGCCAGCAGCCCGACAGGGGGCGTCGGCAAAAACATTCAGTACTTC,CASSPTGGVGKNIQYF
.,TRBJ2-3,17,TRBV6-6,.,TGTGCCAGCAGTCGTCCTCCCAGGGGACTGAGCACAGATACGCAGTATTTT,CASSRPPRGLSTDTQYF
.,TRBJ2-5,12,TRBV24-1,.,TGTGCCGCGGCTAGGGGACAAGGGGCCCAGTACTTC,CAAARGQGAQYF
TRBD1,TRBJ2-4,15,TRBV28,.,TGTGCCAGCAGTCGGTACAGGGGGGCCAAAAACATTCAGTACTTC,CASSRYRGAKNIQYF
.,TRBJ2-4,15,TRBV6-5,.,TGTGCCAGCAGCGAGAAGACAGTAGCCAAAAACATTCAGTACTTC,CASSEKTVAKNIQYF
.,TRBJ1-2,15,TRBV2,.,TGTGCCAGCAGTGAAGCGCGTCAAGCGAACTATGGCTACACCTTC,CASSEARQANYGYTF
.,TRBJ1-1,11,TRBV25-1,.,TGTGCCGTCGCATTGAACACTGAAGCTTTCTTT,CAVALNTEAFF
TRBD1,TRBJ2-4,14,TRBV5-6,.,TGTGCCAGCAGCTCCGGGACAGACCAAAACATTCAGTACTTC,CASSSGTDQNIQYF
.,TRBJ1-6,14,TRBV6-2/TRBV6-3,.,TGTGCCAGCAGTTGGCAGCGCTATAATTCACCCCTCCACTTT,CASSWQRYNSPLHF
.,TRBJ2-7,13,TRBV7-8,once,TGTGCCAGCAGCCAACAGGGTCCCTACGAGCAGTACTTC,CASSQQGPYEQYF
.,TRBJ1-6,13,TRBV19,.,TGTGCCAGTAGTAGGGGACCCCATTCACCCCTCCACTTT,CASSRGPHSPLHF
.,TRBJ2-7,15,TRBV18,.,TGTGCCAGCTCACCGGTGAGGGAGGAAACTTACGAGCAGTACTTC,CASSPVREETYEQYF
.,TRBJ2-7,16,TRBV11-2,.,TGTGCCAGCAGCTTAGTACGGGGGACAGCAGCCTACGAGCAGTACTTC,CASSLVRGTAAYEQYF
.,TRBJ1-1,16,TRBV3-1/TRBV3-2,.,TGTGCCAGCAGCCAAGGGGGTGGGGGCGAGTACACTGAAGCTTTCTTT,CASSQGGGGEYTEAFF
.,TRBJ1-6,13,TRBV4-1,.,TGCGCCAGCAGCCAAGGGGCTGGCTCACCCCTCCACTTT,CASSQGAGSPLHF
TRBD1,TRBJ2-5,15,TRBV27,.,TGTGCCAGCAGTTTGATTGGGACAGGCCCGGAGACCCAGTACTTC,CASSLIGTGPETQYF
.,TRBJ2-7,18,TRBV20-1,.,TGCAGTGCTAGTTGGGGTTTGGGGGCCCAAGCCGGGAAATACGAGCAGTACTTC,CSASWGLGAQAGKYEQYF